The clone carrying this T cell receptor (beta chain) was detected many times. Its matching antigen is unknown. The sample originates from a study of post-analysis software for immune sequencing data. Overall study: Relapsing-remitting, secondary progressive and progressive-relapsing forms of multiple sclerosis all featured among disease courses. The study, taken as a whole, reports: Compared with controls, patients had more of 4 to 6 TRBV segments, including TRBV5-6, TRBV5-1 and TRBV20-1. Strong co-clustering by F measure linked samples that shared a preparation batch. Normalized Chao1 diversity was significantly reduced in patients versus controls.

The V end was cut by 3 bases, the J end by 5 bases, with 13 bases between. Germline loops: CDR1 DFQATT, CDR2 SNEGSKA (reference sequence). The CDR3 consists of 13 residues. Unique-molecular-identifier-tagged TCR beta cDNA libraries were used. Input of roughly 0.85 to 11 million T cells yielded 450,000 to 550,000 cDNA molecules. Via MiXCR, TCRdb re-called the PCR reads, giving one row per CDR3 protein. The top ten clones hold roughly 4.8% of a sample with a few hundred thousand distinct CDR3 sequences, 36% of them seen once. The V call is TRBV20-1, the J call TRBJ2-5; D call uncertain. The clonotype comes from a girl between 5 and 17 years old with multiple sclerosis. The sample was blood. The CDR3 nucleotides read TGCAGTGCTAGCCCTGGTCCGCGGGAGACCCAGTACTTC. Residues: CSASPGPRETQYF.